This T cell receptor beta chain was captured in a study of T cell repertoires in cytomegalovirus infection. Whole-study context: From public TCR beta signatures came an indication of both CMV infection and matching HLA type.

As regards this clonotype: Its antigen is unknown.

In TCRdb, the reads were re-called with MiXCR into one record per CDR3 protein. The data show roughly 120,000 distinct CDR3 sequences, with more than 30% seen just once and 41% held by the top ten. In germline, CDR1 is LGHDT, CDR2 YNNKEL (reference sequence). V lost 6 bases, J lost 8 bases, and 4 bases stayed unmatched. CDR3 size: 14 residues. Whole-study results and caveats: The ex vivo response showed dominance by HLA-C-restricted CMV-specific TCR beta clonotypes.

This rearrangement joins TRBV3-1 to TRBJ1-6; the match to TRBD1 covers 10 bases. This clonotype originated in a human donor in good health (CMV status not recorded). Some clones in this sample may be carry-over from other donors' samples. The specimen was CD8+ T cells from cultured PBMCs, collected from culture after CMV antigen stimulation. CDR3 in DNA: TGTGCCAGCAGATGGGGGACAGGGGATTCACCCCTCCACTTT. It encodes CASRWGTGDSPLHF.